This T cell receptor (beta chain) was sequenced for a study of T cells in Graves' hyperthyroidism and ophthalmopathy (dated by TCRdb to about 2019). Notes on the research overall: Peripheral blood was sampled at the time of initial diagnosis, prior to any treatment. To identify TCR V-J signatures that set the groups apart, the researchers used a discovery cohort of about a hundred patients, made up of under 45 with Graves' ophthalmopathy and approximately 57 with stable Graves' hyperthyroidism. The 90 or so discovery patients were randomly split 7:3 into training and test sets. An independent validation cohort of fewer than 20 hyperthyroidism patients and about 15 patients who later progressed to ophthalmopathy tested prospective prediction of ophthalmopathy. Following sampling, methimazole starting at 30 mg daily was given to hyperthyroidism patients, and high-dose intravenous methylprednisolone was given to ophthalmopathy patients. The paper reports TCR Vbeta CDR3 sequencing of over 120 peripheral blood samples: approximately 43 ophthalmopathy, roughly 80 hyperthyroidism and 17 progressor patients. The study also compared thyroid tissue and blood T-cell repertoires from more than 5 Graves' hyperthyroidism patients. Summary of the overall study and its limitations: Sample size was not statistically predetermined, and blinding of investigators to group allocation was not performed. In cross-validation, a model built on a 13 V-J signature told ophthalmopathy apart from stable hyperthyroidism with just under 90% sensitivity and approximately 81% specificity, and in testing the same model reached 80%/75%. Most expanded thyroid clonotypes (frequency above 0.001) were also detected in blood, a finding suggesting that blood repertoires may reflect thyroid immune responses. In validation, progression to ophthalmopathy was predicted by the model with roughly 71% sensitivity and approximately 78% specificity, a median of roughly 6.4 months before onset.

Graves' hyperthyroidism was defined as stable when no progression to ophthalmopathy occurred over 18 months of follow-up. Hyperthyroidism patients were newly diagnosed, with disease duration under 2 months, and aged 18 to 65 years. Exclusion was applied to patients with uncontrolled infections, other autoimmune diseases, pregnancy or lactation. Diagnoses were established on the basis of clinical symptoms, serum thyroxine and TRAb, thyroid ultrasound, and orbital computed tomography. PBMCs were isolated from 8 to 10 ml of fresh peripheral blood by Ficoll-Paque density gradient centrifugation. Total RNA was extracted with Trizol reagent, and quality was checked on an Agilent 2100 Bioanalyzer. The TCR beta CDR3 regions were amplified from RNA transcripts. The first round of RT-PCR for the TCR CDR3 was performed with the HTBI primer set and the Qiagen OneStep RT-PCR kit. Libraries were constructed in a second round of multiplex PCR, after which size selection and purification were carried out. Sequencing of the libraries was done on an Illumina HiSeq2000 using paired-end 100 bp reads. In the paper's pipeline: SOAPnuke was used to process the raw data, with reads discarded if the reads contained adapters or uncalled bases, had a mean Phred below 15, or lacked an exact constant-primer or identifier match. High-quality paired reads were merged with COPE v1.2.5, and unique nucleotide sequences were defined as clonotypes. MiTCR v1.1 was used to align clonotypes to the IMGT TRBV, TRBD and TRBJ reference segments. Only V-J combinations with frequency above 0.0001, covering roughly 99% of repertoires, were analysed. A TCS score was defined as the ratio between F50 (clonal expansion) and ExV (chaos), using BLOSUM62-based TCRdist between CDR3 peptides within each V-J. Welch's t-statistics and random forest reduced several hundred V-J features to under 15, which were used in a naive Bayes classifier (R e1071). The Morisita-Horn index was used to measure how similar the thyroid and blood repertoires were. In-frame beta chains were kept once TCRdb had trimmed the public reads at Q25 with fastp and called clones with MiXCR. Each CDR3 protein appears once, grouped with its most common genes and DNA. TCRdb, rather than the study authors, made the V and J calls. The sample includes hundreds of thousands of distinct CDR3 sequences, with approximately 40% observed a single time. The ten top clones hold 7.5% to 9.5% of the sample.

A word on this clonotype: There is no known antigen for this receptor. Base quality data are lacking; no much larger clone is found one base away.

Reading the germline V gene gives CDR1 MNHEY and CDR2 SVGAGI. V sheds 6 bases and J sheds 7 bases, leaving 18 bases between their ends. The CDR3 sequence holds 15 residues, the cysteine and phenylalanine included. Just CDR3 DNA is preserved here, 45 bases in frame from base 1. Sequencing used blood. This TCR derives from a young man with Graves' hyperthyroidism. The V and J segments used are TRBV6-5 and TRBJ2-2, with a tentative D call of TRBD1 or TRBD2, each matching 6 bases. The DNA sequence reads TGTGCCAGCAGAACATCCCTTGGGGGGCGCGGGGAGCTGTTTTTT. This yields the protein CASRTSLGGRGELFF.